The present TCR beta chain was sequenced within a study of T cells after somatic rescue of genetic block (dated by TCRdb to 2019 to 2021). About the full investigation: What the study looked at was long-term robustness, specifically in a T-cell system that came about through somatic rescue of a genetic block in T-cell development.

On this clone: Its antigen is currently not known. Base qualities were left out, and no much larger clone turns up one base away.

Libraries came from the immunoSEQ multiplex PCR assay. Sourced from immuneACCESS, this table was stored by TCRdb with only in-frame sequences that have V and J called. A share of the clones is absent; for the studies checked, an unresolved V gene accounts for under half, and the remainder has no known explanation. The table for this sample lists roughly 55,000 clones; about 96% of them were counted only once. In total, the top ten clones hold roughly 0.077% of the sample. This sequence was found in a child less than two years old. The sequenced material came from peripheral blood mononuclear cells (PBMCs).

CDR3 loop: CASSKTRDRGREKLFF. The nucleotides read TGTGCCAGCAGTAAGACCCGGGACAGGGGTCGGGAAAAACTGTTTTTT. The sequence links TRBV28 to TRBJ1-4; a stretch of 10 junction bases matches TRBD1. The CDR3 runs 16 residues from the cysteine to the phenylalanine. The read is trimmed to its CDR3 DNA, 48 bases read in frame from base 1. V is pruned by 5 bases and J by 8 bases, leaving 11 bases of the junction without a gene match. CDR1 and CDR2 were assigned from the germline V gene as MDHEN and SYDVKM.